Listed here are 15 T cell receptor beta chains from one sample, sequenced in a study of metastatic and nonmetastatic thyroid tumors. Every patient underwent thyroid surgery untreated. TCRdb re-clonotyped the PCR reads through MiXCR. This sample has about 59,000 clones; about 17% occur once, and the top ten carry roughly a tenth. The material sequenced was blood. The source is a male donor with papillary thyroid cancer or a benign thyroid nodule (not recorded which). Some clones in this sample may be carry-over from other donors' samples.

The gene calls are TRBV28 and TRBJ2-7, with a tentative D call TRBD1 (5 bases). This CDR3 has 13 amino acids. Germline CDR1 is MDHEN and CDR2 is SYDVKM. Here the CDR3 reads CSSSSRTIHEQYV. The CDR3 nucleotides are TGTTCCAGCAGTTCCAGGACAATCCACGAGCAGTACGTC.

This clone was counted ten times or more. The chain has TRBV5-1 and TRBJ2-7, with 7 bases matching TRBD2. Looked up from germline, CDR1 is SGHRS and CDR2 is YFSETQ. V trimming: 0 bases; J trimming: 3 bases; junction bases outside the gene matches: 3. The length of the CDR3 is 14 residues. CDR3 amino acids: CASSLVGGSYEQYF. DNA of the CDR3: TGCGCCAGCAGCTTGGTGGGCGGGAGCTACGAGCAGTACTTC.

This clone occurred many times. CDR3 bases: TGTGCCAGCAGTCCGGGGGCAGGGGTTATGAACACTGAAGCTTTCTTT. It translates to CASSPGAGVMNTEAFF. The genes are TRBV7-8 and TRBJ1-1; a possible D gene is TRBD1 (6 bases). Trimming cost V 6 bases and J 0 bases, with 17 bases left between them. Germline assignment: CDR1 SGHVS and CDR2 FQNEAQ. CDR3 size: 16 residues.

This clone has a handful of counts. The gene calls are TRBV6-1 and TRBJ2-7, with D perhaps TRBD2 (6 bases). The CDR3 length is 15 residues. Germline CDR1 is MNHNS and CDR2 is SASEGT. V dropped 6 bases and J dropped 3 bases, with 18 bases sitting between them. The CDR3 bases are TGTGCCAGCAGCCCCCCCTGGGGGAGGCTCTACGAGCAGTACTTC. Translation gives CASSPPWGRLYEQYF.

This clone has at least ten counts. J is TRBJ1-1 and V is TRBV29-1; weak D call: TRBD1 (5 bases). CDR3 size: 13 residues. The V end was cut by 2 bases, the J end by 3 bases, with 10 bases between. The V gene's germline CDR1 is SQVTM and CDR2 ANQGSEA. The CDR3 coding sequence is TGCAGCGTTGAAACACTGACAGACACTGAAGCTTTCTTT. Translating gives CSVETLTDTEAFF.

This clone has at least ten counts. V gene TRBV5-6 combines with J gene TRBJ1-6, with D maybe TRBD1 (6 bases). The CDR3 runs 14 residues. Trimming removed 4 bases at V and 15 bases at J, with 20 bases between. From germline, CDR1 is SGHDT and CDR2 YYEEEE. This CDR3 is CASSLDGGQMFLHF. As DNA, the CDR3 is TGTGCCAGCAGCCTGGATGGGGGACAAATGTTCCTCCACTTT.

This clone has ten or more counts. The chain has TRBV18 and TRBJ2-1; 8 positions match TRBD1. The germline V gene has CDR1 KGHSH and CDR2 LQKENI. V was clipped by 4 bases and J by 5 bases; unmatched bases: 7. The CDR3 totals 15 residues. The CDR3 loop is CASSHRQGLNNEQFF. CDR3 nucleotides: TGTGCCAGCTCACACCGACAGGGGCTCAACAATGAGCAGTTCTTC. The full variable domain, completed using reference TRBV18 and TRBJ2-1, is NAGVMQNPRHLVRRRGQEARLRCSPMKGHSHVYWYRQLPEEGLKFMVYLQKENIIDESGMPKERFSAEFPKEGPSILRIQQVVRGDSAAYFCASSHRQGLNNEQFFGPGTRLTVL.

The sample holds many counts of this clone. The chain combines TRBV20-1 with TRBJ2-7; D remains unclear. The CDR3 sequence is 12 residues long. Trimming left V 1 base short and J 7 bases short, with 11 bases between. The germline gives CDR1 DFQATT, CDR2 SNEGSKA (reference sequence). The CDR3 sequence: CSARGPAVEQYF. For the CDR3, the DNA is TGCAGTGCTAGAGGACCGGCCGTGGAGCAGTACTTC.

This clone was seen ten or more times. This chain connects TRBV10-3 to TRBJ1-1; D uncertain. The V gene lost 2 bases and the J gene lost 5 bases, with 18 bases spanning the gap. The CDR3 spans 16 residues. CDR1 and CDR2 (germline): ENHRY, SYGVKD. The CDR3 loop reads CAISEGLSGGGTEAFF. The DNA for the CDR3 is TGTGCCATCAGTGAGGGTCTTAGCGGAGGTGGGACTGAAGCTTTCTTT.

J is TRBJ2-2 and V is TRBV11-1; D is uncertain. The CDR3 covers 16 residues. Germline loops: CDR1 SGHAT, CDR2 FQDESV (reference sequence). Between the trimmed V and J ends, which lost 5 bases and 7 bases, there was a span of 20 bases. CDR3 in DNA: TGTGCCAGCAGCCACATCGTGAGTCGGTGGGACGGGGAGCTGTTTTTT. It specifies CASSHIVSRWDGELFF.

Concerning this clone: Mismatch with germline at one junction end may stem from a read error. The V call is TRBV20-1, the J call TRBJ2-1; 11 bases line up with TRBD2. The CDR3 is 15 residues long. Germline-derived CDR1 and CDR2 are DFQATT and SNEGSKA (reference sequence). CDR3 residues: CSTRRTSGCYNEQFF. The CDR3 DNA follows: TGCAGTACTAGACGGACTAGCGGGTGCTACAATGAGCAGTTCTTC.

The sample holds many counts of this clone. The chain carries TRBV20-1 and TRBJ2-1, with 8 bases matching TRBD2. This CDR3 contains 15 residues. With V trimmed by 6 bases and J by 1 base, 8 bases remained unmatched. In germline, CDR1 is DFQATT, CDR2 SNEGSKA (reference sequence). As DNA, the CDR3 is TGCAGTGCCCCTCCGGGACTAGGGTCCTACAATGAGCAGTTCTTC. Its translation is CSAPPGLGSYNEQFF.

The chain combines TRBV28 with TRBJ1-2; D is perhaps TRBD1 (6 bases). The V gene's germline CDR1 is MDHEN and CDR2 SYDVKM. Between the trimmed V and J ends, which lost 11 bases and 7 bases, there was a span of 26 bases. The CDR3 is 15 amino acids. The CDR3 DNA follows: TGTGCCGTCCCGGCGGGTGGGTCAACCAGGGGTGGCTACACCTTC. Amino acid sequence: CAVPAGGSTRGGYTF.

As concerns this clone: This clone may be a read error of a much larger clone one base away. The CDR3 DNA is TGTGCCAGCAGCTCGTCCGGGCAGCCCCATCATTTT. Its translation is CASSSSGQPHHF. V is TRBV5-6 and J is TRBJ1-5; D gene unclear. Germline values: CDR1 SGHDT, CDR2 YYEEEE. The CDR3 has 12 residues.

Comments on this clone: A much larger clone differs by one base, so this may be a read error. The chain has TRBV20-1 and TRBJ1-4; the D gene is possibly TRBD1 (5 bases). V lost 8 bases to trimming and J lost 7 bases, with 17 bases between them. This CDR3 comprises 13 residues. The V gene's germline CDR1 is DFQATT and CDR2 SNEGSKA (reference sequence). The CDR3 region is CSSLAGESEKLFF. The CDR3, as DNA: TGCAGTTCTCTGGCGGGGGAAAGTGAAAAACTGTTTTTT.